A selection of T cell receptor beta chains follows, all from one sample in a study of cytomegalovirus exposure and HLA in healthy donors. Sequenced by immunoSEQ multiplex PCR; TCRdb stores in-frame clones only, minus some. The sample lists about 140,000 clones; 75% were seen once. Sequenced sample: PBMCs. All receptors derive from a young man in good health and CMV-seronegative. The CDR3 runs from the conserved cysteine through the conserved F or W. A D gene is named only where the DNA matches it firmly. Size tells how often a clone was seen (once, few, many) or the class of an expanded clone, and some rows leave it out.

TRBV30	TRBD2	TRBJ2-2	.	TGTGCCTGGAGTCGGCCTCTAGCGGGAGGGACGATTACCGGGGAGCTGTTTTTT	CAWSRPLAGGTITGELFF
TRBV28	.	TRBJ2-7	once	TGTGCCAGCAGTTTCGGGGGAGGTGGTGTATACGAGCAGTACTTC	CASSFGGGGVYEQYF
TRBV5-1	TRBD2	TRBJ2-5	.	TGCGCCAGCAGCTTGACTAGCGGAGCCCAAGAGACCCAGTACTTC	CASSLTSGAQETQYF
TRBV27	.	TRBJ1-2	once	TGTGCCAGCAGTTCATACGTCGTAGGGAGCGTCGGTGGTGGCTACACCTTC	CASSSYVVGSVGGGYTF
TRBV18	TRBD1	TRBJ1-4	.	TGTGCCAGCTCACCACGTCCGGGACAGGCAACTAATGAAAAACTGTTTTTT	CASSPRPGQATNEKLFF
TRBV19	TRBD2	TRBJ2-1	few	TGTGCCAGTAGTATAAAGGGGCCAGGGGCTAGCGGGAGCCACAATGAGCAGTTCTTC	CASSIKGPGASGSHNEQFF
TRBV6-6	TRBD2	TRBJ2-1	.	TGTGCCAGCAGTTCCGTTGAACGCGGGGGGGCGGATGAGCAGTTCTTC	CASSSVERGGADEQFF
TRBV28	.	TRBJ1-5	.	TGTGCCAGCAGTTCCCCCGTATGGACAGAATATAGCAATCAGCCCCAGCATTTT	CASSSPVWTEYSNQPQHF
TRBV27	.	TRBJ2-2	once	TGTGCCAGCAGTTTAAGATCGGGGTTGAACACCGGGGAGCTGTTTTTT	CASSLRSGLNTGELFF
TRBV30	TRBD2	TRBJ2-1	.	TGTGCCTGGAGTGGGGCGGGAGGGCCCTACAATGAGCAGTTCTTC	CAWSGAGGPYNEQFF
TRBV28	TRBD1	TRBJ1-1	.	TGTGCCAGCAGTCCAAGGGACAGGGGTCTGAACACTGAAGCTTTCTTT	CASSPRDRGLNTEAFF
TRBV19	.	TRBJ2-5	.	TGTGCCAGTAGTACCCGCGAGCCTCGAGAGACCCAGTACTTC	CASSTREPRETQYF
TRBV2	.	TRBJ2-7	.	TGTGCCAGCGGACTGGGCTACGAGCAGTACTTC	CASGLGYEQYF
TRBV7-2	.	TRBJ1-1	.	TGTGCCAGCAGCTCCTACGTTGGACAGCTTAACACTGAAGCTTTCTTT	CASSSYVGQLNTEAFF
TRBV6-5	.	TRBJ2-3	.	TGTGCCAGCAGATTAGCGGATACGCAGTATTTT	CASRLADTQYF
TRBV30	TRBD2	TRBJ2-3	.	TGTGCCTGGAGTGGTGGTAGCGGGAGGACAGATACGCAGTATTTT	CAWSGGSGRTDTQYF
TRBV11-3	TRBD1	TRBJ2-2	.	TGTGCCAGCAGCCCTACAGGGGGCCAAGCCGGGGAGCTGTTTTTT	CASSPTGGQAGELFF
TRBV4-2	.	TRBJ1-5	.	TGTGCCAGCAGCCAAGGAGCCAGGGGCAATCAGCCCCAGCATTTT	CASSQGARGNQPQHF
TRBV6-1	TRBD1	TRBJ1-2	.	TGTGCCAGCAGTGAAGAAGGGGGCTTCGGCTACACCTTC	CASSEEGGFGYTF
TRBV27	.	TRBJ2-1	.	TGTGCCAGCACCATGGCGGGGCTTTCCAATGAGCAGTTCTTC	CASTMAGLSNEQFF
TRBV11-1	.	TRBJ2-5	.	TGTGCCAGCAGCCCCCCAGGCCAAGAGACCCAGTACTTC	CASSPPGQETQYF
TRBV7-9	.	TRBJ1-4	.	TGTGCCAGCAGCTCCGCTCGGGTACGGGGTGAAAAACTGCTTTTT	CASSSARVRGEKLLF
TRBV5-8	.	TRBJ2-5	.	TGTGCCAGCAGCTTAGGGGATTTTTTAAACCAAGAGACCCAGTACTTC	CASSLGDFLNQETQYF
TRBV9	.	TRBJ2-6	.	TGTGCCAGCAGCTCACAGGGCTCTGGGGCCAACGTCCTGACTTTC	CASSSQGSGANVLTF
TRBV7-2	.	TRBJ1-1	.	TGTGCCAGCAGCTTAGTTTCAGGGGTCGGTGAAGCTTTCTTT	CASSLVSGVGEAFF
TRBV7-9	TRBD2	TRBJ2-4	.	TGTGCCAGCAGCTTAGCGGGACTAGCCGTAGCCAAAAACATTCAGTACTTC	CASSLAGLAVAKNIQYF
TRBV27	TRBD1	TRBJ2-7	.	TGTGCCAGCAGTTATGACAGGGGATTTAGCCACGAGCAGTACTTC	CASSYDRGFSHEQYF
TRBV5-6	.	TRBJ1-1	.	TGTGCCAGCAGCGGGCTGGCCGGGATTGAAGCTTTCTTT	CASSGLAGIEAFF
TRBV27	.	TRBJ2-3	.	TGTGCCAGCAGTTTACAGGTCACCCTCACAGATACGCAGTATTTT	CASSLQVTLTDTQYF
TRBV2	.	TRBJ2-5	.	TGTGCCAGCACCCCCTTGGAGGGCCTAGAGACCCAGTACTTC	CASTPLEGLETQYF
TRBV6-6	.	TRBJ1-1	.	TGTGCCAGCAGTTACTCCGTGGGGGGGAGCACTGAAGCTTTCTTT	CASSYSVGGSTEAFF
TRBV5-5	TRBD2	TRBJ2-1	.	TGTGCCAGCAGCTCCAGCGGGAACTCCTACAATGAGCAGTTCTTC	CASSSSGNSYNEQFF
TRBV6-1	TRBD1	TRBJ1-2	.	TGTGCCAGCCTTTGGGGACAGCTTCTTTATGGCTACACCTTC	CASLWGQLLYGYTF
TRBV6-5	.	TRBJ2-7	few	TGTGCCAGCAGTTCTCGCGTTGAGGTTTCCTACGAGCAGTACTTC	CASSSRVEVSYEQYF
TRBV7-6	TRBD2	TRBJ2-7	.	TGTGCCAGCAGCTTAGTAGCTAGCGGGAGGTACGAGCAGTACTTC	CASSLVASGRYEQYF
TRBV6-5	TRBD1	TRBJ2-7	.	TGTGCCAGCAGTCGGACAGGACTCTCCTACGAGCAGTACTTC	CASSRTGLSYEQYF
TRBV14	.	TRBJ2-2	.	TGTGCCAGCAGGGCCGACGGAGCCCAATCTGGGGAGCTGTTTTTT	CASRADGAQSGELFF
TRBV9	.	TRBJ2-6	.	TGTGCCAGCAGCGTAGTAGGTGGGGCCGGGTCTGGGGCCAACGTCCTGACTTTC	CASSVVGGAGSGANVLTF
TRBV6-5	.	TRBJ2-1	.	TGTGCCAGCAGTTACTCGGAAGCGGCGAATGAGCAGTTCTTC	CASSYSEAANEQFF
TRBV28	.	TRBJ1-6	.	TGTGCCAGCAGTTTCCAGGATTCACCCCTCCACTTT	CASSFQDSPLHF
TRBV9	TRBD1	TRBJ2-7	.	TGTGCCAGCAGCGTAGAGGCAGGGGGCGCCGAGCAGTACTTC	CASSVEAGGAEQYF
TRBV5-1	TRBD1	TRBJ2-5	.	TGCGCCAGCAGCACGGCAGGGGGTTCAGAGACCCAGTACTTC	CASSTAGGSETQYF
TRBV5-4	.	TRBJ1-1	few	TGTGCCAGCAGCTTGCAAAACACTGAAGCTTTCTTT	CASSLQNTEAFF
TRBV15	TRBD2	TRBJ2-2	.	TGTGCCACCGGATGGACTAGCGGGGGCGGGGAGCTGTTTTTT	CATGWTSGGGELFF
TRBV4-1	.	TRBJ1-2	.	TGCGCCAGCAGCCAAGAGGGCAGGGTTGATGGCTACACCTTC	CASSQEGRVDGYTF
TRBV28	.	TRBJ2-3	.	TGTGCCAGCAGTTCCGCCTCAGAAATAAGGACTAGCACAGATACGCAGTATTTT	CASSSASEIRTSTDTQYF
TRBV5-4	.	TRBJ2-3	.	TGTGCCAGCAGCCCGGGGGGGACAGAGGTTGATACGCAGTATTTT	CASSPGGTEVDTQYF
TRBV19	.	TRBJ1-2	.	TGTGCCAGTAGTATACGCCTCAATAAACAGGGTTTTAACTATGGCTACACCTTC	CASSIRLNKQGFNYGYTF
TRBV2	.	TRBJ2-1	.	TGTGCCAGCAGCGAGTCAGGGGCCAGCTACAATGAGCAGTTCTTC	CASSESGASYNEQFF
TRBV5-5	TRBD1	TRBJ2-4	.	TGTGCCAGCAGCCGCACGTTTATACAGGGGGCCCAGGGGGCCAAAAACAGTCAGTACTTC	CASSRTFIQGAQGAKNSQYF
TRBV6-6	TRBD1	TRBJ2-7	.	TGTGCCAGCAGTTACAGGGTCCGACAGGGCACCTACGAGCAGTACTTC	CASSYRVRQGTYEQYF
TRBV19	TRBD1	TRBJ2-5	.	TGTGCCAGTGGGGACAGGCAGGAGACCCAGTACTTC	CASGDRQETQYF
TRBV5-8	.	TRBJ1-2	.	TGTGCCAGCAGCGCACAGGGCTCTGAAAGCTATGGCTACACCTTC	CASSAQGSESYGYTF
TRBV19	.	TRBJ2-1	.	TGTGCCAGTAGTATCTCTGACAACTCCTACAATGAGCAGTTCTTC	CASSISDNSYNEQFF